A single sample is the source of the 27 T cell receptor beta chains below, sequenced in a study of regulatory T cells in long-lasting Graves disease. Arm-PCR of CDR3 regions and iRepertoire HTBI primers were used to build TCR beta libraries. MiXCR was run by TCRdb on the multiplex PCR reads, yielding one entry per CDR3 protein. The sample shows some 230,000 distinct CDR3 sequences, approximately 20% of them seen only once. Time point described: newly diagnosed GD, antithyroid drugs for less than 3 months. RNA from PBMCs was the source of the TCR library. The sample consisted of peripheral blood mononuclear cells (PBMCs), taken at new diagnosis, from a patient treated with antithyroid drugs. The origin of the receptors is a female donor with Graves disease.

This chain uses TRBV11-1 with TRBJ2-7; 7 bases align to TRBD1. CDR3 length: 12 amino acids. V shed 5 bases, J shed 3 bases, and the junction held 1 base outside the gene matches. CDR1 is SGHAT, CDR2 FQDESV, per germline (reference sequence). The CDR3 DNA sequence: TGTGCCAGCAGCGACAGGGTCTACGAGCAGTACTTC. Translated: CASSDRVYEQYF.

This clonotype was seen at least ten times. The rearrangement joins TRBV4-1 to TRBJ1-1, with D possibly matching TRBD1 (6 bases). This CDR3 is 15 amino acids long. Germline V gene data show CDR1 as MGHRA and CDR2 as YSYEKL. The V end lost 5 bases, the J end lost 1 base, and 14 bases lay between the germline ends. CDR3 loop: CASSGGGRRNTEAFF. The CDR3 nucleotides are TGCGCCAGCAGCGGAGGGGGGAGGAGGAACACTGAAGCTTTCTTT.

This clonotype was picked up many times. The chain employs TRBV11-3 and TRBJ2-7; TRBD1 agrees at 11 bases. CDR3 length equals 15 residues. Germline trimming cut 2 bases from V and 7 bases from J; bases unmatched to any gene: 7. CDR1 and CDR2 from the germline V gene are SGHNT and YENEEA. CDR3 nucleotides: TGTGCCAGCAGCTTACCCGGACAGGGGGCGCGGGAGCAGTACTTC. Translated, it gives CASSLPGQGAREQYF.

V gene TRBV12-3 or TRBV12-4 combines with J gene TRBJ2-2; D uncertain. Trimming took off 5 bases at V and 1 base at J, with 14 bases between the two ends. There are 16 residues in the CDR3. The CDR3 region is CASSPFADLNTGELFF. The CDR3 region has the DNA TGTGCCAGCAGTCCCTTCGCGGACCTGAACACCGGGGAGCTGTTTTTT.

With respect to this clonotype: This may be a read error: a much more frequent sequence differs by one nucleotide. As DNA, the CDR3 is TGTGCCAGCAGTGACGCCGCTAGGGGGAAGTGGACCGGGGAGCTGTTTTTT. It codes for CASSDAARGKWTGELFF. This chain joins TRBV28 and TRBJ2-2, with a tentative D call TRBD1 (6 bases). V lost 5 bases and J 5 bases, leaving 21 bases between the germline ends. CDR1 is MDHEN, CDR2 SYDVKM, per germline. The CDR3 totals 17 residues.

This clonotype was counted a few times. The rearrangement links TRBV4-1 to TRBJ2-3; 10 positions agree with TRBD1. This CDR3 is built from 14 residues. J lost 6 bases, V lost 4 bases, and 4 bases had no gene match. Germline CDR1 reads MGHRA; CDR2 reads YSYEKL. This CDR3 reads CASSRQGAMDTQYF. CDR3 in DNA: TGCGCCAGCAGCCGACAGGGGGCGATGGATACGCAGTATTTT.

This clonotype was seen repeatedly, ten times or more. This sequence joins TRBV19 and TRBJ1-1; no definite D call. This CDR3 has 15 amino acids. Germline values: CDR1 LNHDA, CDR2 SQIVND (reference sequence). Trimming removed 6 bases from V and 3 bases from J, with 17 bases in between. The CDR3 bases are TGTGCCAGTAGCCTCAACCGGATCGGGGACACTGAAGCTTTCTTT. Amino acid sequence: CASSLNRIGDTEAFF.

In its sample, this clonotype was seen many times. The chain links TRBV6-5 to TRBJ1-5, with D unclear. Trimming stripped 0 bases from V and 7 bases from J, with 10 bases between. The CDR3 spans 14 residues. Germline-derived CDR1 and CDR2 are MNHEY and SVGAGI. In nucleotides, the CDR3 is TGTGCCAGCAGTTACTCAGGCGTAGGACAGCCCCAGCATTTT. Its translation is CASSYSGVGQPQHF.

This clonotype was seen more than once but under ten times. The V and J genes are TRBV28 and TRBJ1-2; D not resolved. This CDR3 is built from 14 residues. V lost 3 bases, J lost 0 bases, and 8 bases lay in between. Germline loops: CDR1 MDHEN, CDR2 SYDVKM. CDR3 sequence reads: CASSLWVSNYGYTF. In DNA, the CDR3 is TGTGCCAGCAGTTTGTGGGTTTCTAACTATGGCTACACCTTC.

A few counts support this clonotype. The chain carries TRBV10-1 and TRBJ1-3; no definite D call. Germline CDR1 reads WNHNN; CDR2 reads SYGVQD (reference sequence). This CDR3 spans 19 amino acids. Deletions cut 6 bases from V and 1 base from J, with 25 bases between. CDR3 coding DNA: TGCGCCAGCAGCTCTAGTGGCAGCGGCGGGAGTAGATCTGGAAACACCATATATTTT. Translating gives CASSSSGSGGSRSGNTIYF.

This clonotype was seen ten or more times. V and J are TRBV29-1 and TRBJ2-7, with a tentative D call TRBD1 (5 bases). The germline gives CDR1 SQVTM, CDR2 ANQGSEA. This CDR3 region has 12 residues. V lost 8 bases to trimming and J lost 3 bases, with 14 bases between them. This CDR3 is CSCYSDSYEQYF. In DNA, the CDR3 is TGCAGCTGTTATTCCGACAGCTACGAGCAGTACTTC.

At least ten counts were recorded for this clonotype. This chain uses TRBV12-3 or TRBV12-4 with TRBJ2-5; perhaps TRBD1 as D (5 bases). The CDR3 has 14 residues. V dropped 7 bases and J dropped 3 bases, with 15 bases sitting between them. CDR3 bases: TGTGCCAGCACCCCCCTTGACAGAGAAGAGACCCAGTACTTC. Translation gives CASTPLDREETQYF.

This clonotype was counted ten times or more. The V and J genes are TRBV20-1 and TRBJ1-1; D gene unclear. CDR3 size: 10 residues. Germline loops: CDR1 DFQATT, CDR2 SNEGSKA (reference sequence). Trimming shortened V by 8 bases and J by 5 bases, and 9 bases separated the two germline ends. For the CDR3, the DNA is TGCAGTACAAGACGAACTGAAGCTTTCTTT. Amino acids: CSTRRTEAFF.

This clonotype was observed many times. The genes are TRBV19 and TRBJ1-5, with D unresolved. The CDR3 loop spans 15 amino acids. V was cut by 3 bases and J by 2 bases, with 11 bases left in between. Germline CDR1 is LNHDA and CDR2 is SQIVND (reference sequence). CDR3 in amino acids: CASSISGLGNQPQHF. As DNA, the CDR3 is TGTGCCAGTAGTATCTCGGGGTTGGGCAATCAGCCCCAGCATTTT.

The chain has TRBV30 and TRBJ2-1; 10 bases fit TRBD2. CDR3 length: 13 residues. Unmatched junction bases numbered 6, after V lost 6 bases and J lost 7 bases. Germline assignment: CDR1 GTSNPN and CDR2 SVGIG (reference sequence). CDR3 protein: CACPTLAGNEQFF. The CDR3 bases are TGTGCCTGTCCGACACTAGCGGGGAATGAGCAGTTCTTC.

At least ten counts were recorded for this clonotype. The chain uses TRBV20-1 and TRBJ1-2; no reliable D call. Trimming left V 3 bases short and J 2 bases short, with 10 bases between. This CDR3 region has 13 residues. In germline, CDR1 is DFQATT, CDR2 SNEGSKA (reference sequence). CDR3 protein: CSASSRDNYGYTF. In DNA, the CDR3 is TGCAGTGCTAGTTCCCGTGACAACTATGGCTACACCTTC.

This clonotype appeared many times. This chain links TRBV7-8 with TRBJ2-7; TRBD2 aligns across 8 bases. Germline V gives CDR1 SGHVS, CDR2 FQNEAQ. The length of the CDR3 is 14 residues. With 3 bases clipped from V and 1 base from J, the junction kept 2 bases outside the gene matches. Written as DNA, the CDR3 is TGTGCCAGCAGCTTCCGGGAGGGATCCTACGAGCAGTACTTC. Translation: CASSFREGSYEQYF.

V usage is TRBV11-2 and J usage is TRBJ2-7; the match to TRBD2 covers 14 bases. The CDR3 runs 17 residues. V lost 5 bases and J lost 6; bases outside the gene matches: 12. Germline V lookup: CDR1 SGHAT, CDR2 FQNNGV. The CDR3 sequence: CASSARLAGGPWGEQYF. The CDR3 coding sequence is TGTGCCAGCAGCGCCAGACTAGCGGGAGGGCCCTGGGGCGAGCAGTACTTC. Combining the CDR3 with reference TRBV11-2 and TRBJ2-7 gives the whole variable domain EAGVAQSPRYKIIEKRQSVAFWCNPISGHATLYWYQQILGQGPKLLIQFQNNGVVDDSQLPKDRFSAERLKGVDSTLKIQPAKLEDSAVYLCASSARLAGGPWGEQYFGPGTRLTVT.

This clonotype showed up many times. V usage is TRBV30 and J usage is TRBJ2-2, with D maybe TRBD2 (5 bases). The CDR3 has 15 amino acids. V lost 4 bases, J lost 4 bases, and 16 bases lay in between. Germline loops: CDR1 GTSNPN, CDR2 SVGIG (reference sequence). The CDR3 loop reads CAWTYLAFSTGELFF. In DNA form, the CDR3 reads TGTGCCTGGACCTATCTAGCATTCTCCACCGGGGAGCTGTTTTTT.

Ten or more counts support this clonotype. The V gene is TRBV6-1, the J gene TRBJ1-2, with D perhaps matching TRBD1 (5 bases). The V gene's germline CDR1 is MNHNS and CDR2 SASEGT. V lost 0 bases and J lost 2, with 10 bases in between. The CDR3 totals 15 residues. The CDR3 sequence: CASSEAQGRNYGYTF. DNA for the CDR3: TGTGCCAGCAGTGAAGCGCAGGGACGAAACTATGGCTACACCTTC.

The chain combines TRBV2 with TRBJ2-2, with D possibly TRBD1 on 5 matching bases. The CDR3 extends over 14 amino acids. Germline V gives CDR1 SNHLY, CDR2 FYNNEI. V lost 7 bases to trimming and J lost 7 bases, with 16 bases between them. This CDR3 reads CASKRVTGVGELFF. The CDR3 DNA sequence: TGTGCCAGCAAACGAGTCACAGGCGTCGGGGAGCTGTTTTTT.

This clonotype came up many times. The rearrangement uses TRBV25-1 and TRBJ2-3; D uncertain. CDR1 and CDR2 from the germline V gene are MGHDK and SYGVNS. V shed 0 bases and J shed 0 bases, with 13 bases lying between them. This CDR3 spans 17 amino acids. The CDR3 reads CASSEYTVHPSTDTQYF. In DNA, the CDR3 is TGTGCCAGCAGTGAATATACTGTACATCCTAGCACAGATACGCAGTATTTT. Full variable domain (outside the CDR3, taken from reference TRBV25-1 and TRBJ2-3): EADIYQTPRYLVIGTGKKITLECSQTMGHDKMYWYQQDPGMELHLIHYSYGVNSTEKGDLSSESTVSRIRTEHFPLTLESARPSHTSQYLCASSEYTVHPSTDTQYFGPGTRLTVL.

The chain couples TRBV10-2 to TRBJ2-1; 12 nucleotides align to TRBD2. Germline CDR1 is WSHSY and CDR2 is SAAADI. The V segment lost 4 bases and the J segment 6 bases; nucleotides outside the gene matches: 10. CDR3 length equals 17 residues. CDR3 DNA sequence: TGCGCCAGCAGTGGGCCGTCTAGCGGGAGGGGAGGCAATGAGCAGTTCTTC. Its translation: CASSGPSSGRGGNEQFF.

This clonotype has a count of ten or more. The chain links TRBV5-6 to TRBJ1-1; 9 bases are shared with TRBD1. V shed 0 bases, J shed 9 bases, and the junction held 6 bases outside the gene matches. CDR1 is SGHDT, CDR2 YYEEEE, per germline. CDR3 length: 14 residues. The CDR3 region is CASSLDRDRAKAFF. The CDR3 bases are TGTGCCAGCAGCTTGGACCGGGACAGGGCAAAAGCTTTCTTT.

This clonotype was detected only a few times. This may be a read error: a much more frequent sequence differs by one nucleotide. No conserved phenylalanine or tryptophan is present at the end of the CDR3, so a read error is the likely explanation. This chain joins TRBV6-1 and TRBJ1-1, with D hard to call. There are 13 residues in the CDR3. Germline V lookup: CDR1 MNHNS, CDR2 SASEGT. V lost 9 bases and J 5 bases, leaving 16 bases between the germline ends. The CDR3 loop is CASQNRGGTEAFL. CDR3 coding DNA: TGTGCCAGTCAGAACCGTGGAGGGACTGAAGCTTTCCTT.

The rearrangement uses TRBV20-1 and TRBJ2-5; TRBD2 matches at 9 bases. The CDR3 contains 15 residues. Per the germline V gene, CDR1 is DFQATT and CDR2 is SNEGSKA (reference sequence). The junction had 10 bases not matched to a gene; V was cut back by 4 bases and J by 4 bases. CDR3 protein: CSATPGSGGGETQYF. DNA of the CDR3: TGCAGTGCTACCCCGGGTAGCGGGGGCGGAGAGACCCAGTACTTC.

J is TRBJ2-3 and V is TRBV20-1; D is unresolved. The germline CDR1 and CDR2 sequences are DFQATT and SNEGSKA (reference sequence). V lost 4 bases and J 0 bases, leaving 14 bases between the germline ends. There are 15 residues in the CDR3. CDR3 protein: CSATSPRTSTDTQYF. Written as DNA, the CDR3 is TGCAGTGCTACCTCGCCTCGAACTAGCACAGATACGCAGTATTTT.